This TCR beta chain was captured in a study of beta chain features in type 1 diabetes. J gave up 7 bases and V 3 bases, and 14 bases lay outside the gene matches. Per germline, CDR1 GTSNPN and CDR2 SVGIG (reference sequence). The CDR3 is 15 residues long. The whole isolated RNA underwent reverse transcription, so sequencing captured expressed TCRB transcripts. Only in-frame clones appear in the TCRdb table, and some are missing; sequencing was by immunoSEQ multiplex PCR. This table holds roughly 250,000 clones, about 9.3% found once. The origin of this receptor is a woman younger than 35 in good health. Input material: naive CD4+ T cells from blood. This chain joins TRBV30 and TRBJ1-2, with 7 bases fitting TRBD1. The CDR3 DNA reads as TGTGCCTGGAGACCTACGGGCAGGGGGTATGGTGGCTACACCTTC. This gives the protein CAWRPTGRGYGGYTF.